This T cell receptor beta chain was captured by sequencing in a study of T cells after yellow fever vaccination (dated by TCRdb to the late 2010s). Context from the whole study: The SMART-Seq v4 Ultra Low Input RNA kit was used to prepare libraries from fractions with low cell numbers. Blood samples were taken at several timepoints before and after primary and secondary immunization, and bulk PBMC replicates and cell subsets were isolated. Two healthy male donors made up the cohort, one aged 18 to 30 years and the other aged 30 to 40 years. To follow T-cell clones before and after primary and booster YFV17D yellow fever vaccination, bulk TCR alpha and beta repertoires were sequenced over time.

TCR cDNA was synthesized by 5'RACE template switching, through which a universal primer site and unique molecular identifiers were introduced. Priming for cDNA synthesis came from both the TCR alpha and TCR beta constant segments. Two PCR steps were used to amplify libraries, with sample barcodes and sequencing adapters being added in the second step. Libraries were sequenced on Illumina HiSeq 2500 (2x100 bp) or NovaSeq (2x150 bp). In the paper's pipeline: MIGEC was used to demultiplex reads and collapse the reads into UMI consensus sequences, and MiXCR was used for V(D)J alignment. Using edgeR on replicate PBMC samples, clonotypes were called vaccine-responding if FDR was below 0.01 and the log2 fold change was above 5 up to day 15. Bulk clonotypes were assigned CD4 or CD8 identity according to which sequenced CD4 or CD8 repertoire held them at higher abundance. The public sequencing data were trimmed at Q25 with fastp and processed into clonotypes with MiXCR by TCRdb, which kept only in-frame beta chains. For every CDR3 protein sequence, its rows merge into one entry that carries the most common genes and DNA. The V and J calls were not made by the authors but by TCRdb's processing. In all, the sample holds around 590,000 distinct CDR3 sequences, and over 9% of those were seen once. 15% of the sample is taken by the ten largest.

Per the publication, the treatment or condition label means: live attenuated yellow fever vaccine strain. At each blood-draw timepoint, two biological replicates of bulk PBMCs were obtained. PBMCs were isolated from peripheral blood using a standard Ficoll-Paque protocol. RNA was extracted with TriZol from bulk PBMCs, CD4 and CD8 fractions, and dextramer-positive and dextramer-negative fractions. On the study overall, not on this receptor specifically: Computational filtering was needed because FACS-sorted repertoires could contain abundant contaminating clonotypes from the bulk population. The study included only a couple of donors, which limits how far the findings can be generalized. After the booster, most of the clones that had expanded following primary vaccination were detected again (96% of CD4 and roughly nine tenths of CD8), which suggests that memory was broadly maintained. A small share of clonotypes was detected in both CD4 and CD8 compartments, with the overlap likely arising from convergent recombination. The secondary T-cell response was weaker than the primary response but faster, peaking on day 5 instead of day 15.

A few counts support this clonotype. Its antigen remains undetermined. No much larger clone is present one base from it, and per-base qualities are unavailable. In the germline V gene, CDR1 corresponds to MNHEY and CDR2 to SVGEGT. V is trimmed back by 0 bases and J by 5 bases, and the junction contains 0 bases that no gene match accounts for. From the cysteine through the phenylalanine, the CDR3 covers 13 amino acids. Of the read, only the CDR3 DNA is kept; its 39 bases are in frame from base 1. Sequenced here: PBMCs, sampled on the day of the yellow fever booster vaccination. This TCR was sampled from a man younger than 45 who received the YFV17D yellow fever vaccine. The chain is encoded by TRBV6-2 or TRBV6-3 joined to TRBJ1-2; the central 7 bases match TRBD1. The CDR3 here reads CASSYSQGYGYTF. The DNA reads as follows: TGTGCCAGCAGTTACTCACAGGGGTATGGCTACACCTTC.